This TCR beta chain was captured in a study of shared clonotypes between healthy human individuals. General observations from the study: Genetic and exposure-history diversity was limited by the few donors.

J lost 6 bases, V lost 4 bases, and 7 bases had no gene match. CDR1 is SGHDT and CDR2 is YYEEEE in the germline V gene. The CDR3 covers 15 residues. A split of CD4+ cells into CD45RA+ naive and CD45RA-negative memory subsets was performed. Turning to this clone: Its antigen is still unknown.

The authors distributed each subset's genomic DNA evenly over several immunoSEQ plates. The data were produced by immunoSEQ multiplex PCR, yet TCRdb's version contains in-frame clones alone and is incomplete. The sample contains just over 2,000,000 clones, 95% of which appear only once. The sequence was collected from a young man in good health. Sequences were obtained from naive CD4+ T cells sorted from blood. Indicated subset: CD45RA+ positively selected. The chain joins TRBV5-6 to TRBJ2-2; 9 nucleotides agree with TRBD2. The CDR3 loop is CASSLSGRLAGELFF. CDR3 bases: TGTGCCAGCAGCCTGAGCGGGAGGCTCGCCGGGGAGCTGTTTTTT.